This TCR beta chain was captured in a study of blood T cell repertoires in COVID-19. Study context: The samples span acute and convalescent COVID-19 from the United States, Italy and Spain.

Those who participated ranged in age from roughly 18 to 90 years and resided in 20 to 30 US areas. Donors in Cohort 3 counted as recovered after two negative PCRs, clearance, or symptom resolution. Method: immunoSEQ multiplex PCR; TCRdb's copy keeps in-frame clones and lacks some. In the table there are 400,000 to 500,000 clones, approximately 90% of which are singletons. The germline CDR1 and CDR2 sequences are SGDLS and YYNGEE. This CDR3 has 14 residues. Trimming took off 3 bases at V and 4 bases at J, with 13 bases between the two ends. V usage is TRBV9 and J usage is TRBJ1-1; a possible D gene is TRBD1 (5 bases). This TCR was sampled from a middle-aged woman who had recovered from COVID-19. Specimen: PBMCs or T cells enriched from blood (not recorded which). CDR3 sequence: CASSAGGGPTEAFF. The DNA for the CDR3 is TGTGCCAGCAGCGCCGGGGGGGGTCCCACTGAAGCTTTCTTT. The full variable domain, in which reference TRBV9 and TRBJ1-1 provide the parts outside the CDR3, is DSGVTQTPKHLITATGQRVTLRCSPRSGDLSVYWYQQSLDQGLQFLIQYYNGEERAKGNILERFSAQQFPDLHSELNLSSLELGDSALYFCASSAGGGPTEAFFGQGTRLTVV.